A selection of T cell receptor beta chains follows, all from one sample in a study of T cell responses to AZD1222 COVID-19 vaccine. TCRdb's copy holds only in-frame clones and misses some; the assay was immunoSEQ multiplex PCR. This sample carries about 84,000 clones, roughly 87% of them seen once, and the ten largest clones take more than 1.3%. The sequencing used peripheral blood, collected on day 0 of AZD1222 vaccination. Every receptor here comes from an adult in good health. The CDR3 runs from the conserved cysteine through the conserved F or W. Each record gives: clone size, V gene, J gene, D gene, CDR3 protein, CDR3 DNA. The D gene is left open where the match is weak. The size entry is marked missing in some rows and otherwise reads once, few, many or a size class.

clone_size: NA
v_call: TRBV3-1/TRBV3-2
j_call: TRBJ2-1
d_call: NA
cdr3_aa: CASSQLDEQFF
cdr3_nt: TGTGCCAGCAGCCAACTCGATGAGCAGTTCTTC

clone_size: NA
v_call: TRBV11-3
j_call: TRBJ1-2
d_call: NA
cdr3_aa: CASSLVYFRDTNNYGYTF
cdr3_nt: TGTGCCAGCAGCTTAGTATACTTCCGGGACACGAATAACTATGGCTACACCTTC

clone_size: NA
v_call: TRBV18
j_call: TRBJ1-3
d_call: NA
cdr3_aa: CASSPGAGAGNTIYF
cdr3_nt: TGTGCCAGCTCACCAGGCGCAGGCGCTGGAAACACCATATATTTT

clone_size: NA
v_call: TRBV9
j_call: TRBJ2-7
d_call: TRBD2
cdr3_aa: CASSVGTRTPGLAGVNDEQYF
cdr3_nt: TGTGCCAGCAGCGTAGGCACCCGGACACCGGGACTAGCGGGAGTTAACGACGAGCAGTACTTC

clone_size: NA
v_call: TRBV5-1
j_call: TRBJ2-5
d_call: NA
cdr3_aa: CASSLGGAQETQYF
cdr3_nt: TGCGCCAGCAGCTTGGGGGGCGCCCAAGAGACCCAGTACTTC

clone_size: NA
v_call: TRBV19
j_call: TRBJ1-1
d_call: NA
cdr3_aa: CASSTRTFNLVAEAFF
cdr3_nt: TGTGCCAGTAGTACCCGGACTTTTAATCTGGTAGCTGAAGCTTTCTTT

clone_size: once
v_call: TRBV19
j_call: TRBJ1-4
d_call: TRBD1
cdr3_aa: CASSRSGQGGEKLFF
cdr3_nt: TGTGCCAGTAGCCGCTCGGGACAGGGGGGCGAAAAACTGTTTTTT

clone_size: NA
v_call: TRBV10-3
j_call: TRBJ2-7
d_call: TRBD1
cdr3_aa: CAISDSLDRGGGQYF
cdr3_nt: TGTGCCATCAGTGATAGTCTGGACAGGGGAGGCGGGCAGTACTTC

clone_size: few
v_call: TRBV18
j_call: TRBJ2-3
d_call: TRBD2
cdr3_aa: CASSPSSGSNLDTQYF
cdr3_nt: TGTGCCAGCTCCCCCTCTAGCGGGTCAAACCTGGATACGCAGTATTTT

clone_size: NA
v_call: TRBV3-1/TRBV3-2
j_call: TRBJ2-1
d_call: TRBD2
cdr3_aa: CASSQDLAGGSYNEQFF
cdr3_nt: TGTGCCAGCAGCCAAGATCTAGCGGGAGGGTCCTACAATGAGCAGTTCTTC

clone_size: NA
v_call: TRBV5-6
j_call: TRBJ2-1
d_call: NA
cdr3_aa: CASSAASFLNEQFF
cdr3_nt: TGTGCCAGCAGCGCGGCTAGTTTCCTCAATGAGCAGTTCTTC

clone_size: NA
v_call: TRBV5-6
j_call: TRBJ2-2
d_call: NA
cdr3_aa: CASSLNTGELFF
cdr3_nt: TGTGCCAGCAGCCTAAACACCGGGGAGCTGTTTTTT